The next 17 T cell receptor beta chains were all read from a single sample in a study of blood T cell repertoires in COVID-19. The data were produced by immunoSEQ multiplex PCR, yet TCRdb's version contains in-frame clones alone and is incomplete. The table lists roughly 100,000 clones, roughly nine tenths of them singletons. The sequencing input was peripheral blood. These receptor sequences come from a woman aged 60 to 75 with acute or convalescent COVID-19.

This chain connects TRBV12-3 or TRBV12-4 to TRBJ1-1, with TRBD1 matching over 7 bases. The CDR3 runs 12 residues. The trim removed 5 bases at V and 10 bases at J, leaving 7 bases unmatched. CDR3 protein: CASSAVQGRAFF. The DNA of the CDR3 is TGTGCCAGCAGTGCTGTACAGGGGAGAGCTTTCTTT.

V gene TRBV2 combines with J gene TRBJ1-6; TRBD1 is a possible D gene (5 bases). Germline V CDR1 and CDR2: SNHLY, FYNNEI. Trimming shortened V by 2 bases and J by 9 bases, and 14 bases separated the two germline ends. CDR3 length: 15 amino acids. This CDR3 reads CASSERQGGGSPLHF. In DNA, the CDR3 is TGTGCCAGCAGTGAAAGGCAGGGTGGCGGTTCACCCCTCCACTTT.

The CDR3 sequence is CASSNPGGTEAFF. The CDR3 region has the DNA TGTGCCAGCAGCAATCCAGGGGGCACTGAAGCTTTCTTT. The chain links TRBV4-2 to TRBJ1-1; 7 bases line up with TRBD1. Germline CDR1 and CDR2: LGHNA and YNFKEQ. The CDR3 loop spans 13 amino acids. V lost 5 bases, J lost 4 bases, and 4 bases stayed unmatched.

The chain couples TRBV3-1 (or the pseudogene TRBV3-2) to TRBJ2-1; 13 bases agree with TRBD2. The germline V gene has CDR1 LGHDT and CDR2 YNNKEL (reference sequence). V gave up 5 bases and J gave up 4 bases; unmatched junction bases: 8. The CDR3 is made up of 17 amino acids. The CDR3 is CASSGIRTSGSYNEQFF. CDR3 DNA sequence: TGTGCCAGCAGCGGCATTCGGACTAGCGGGAGTTACAATGAGCAGTTCTTC.

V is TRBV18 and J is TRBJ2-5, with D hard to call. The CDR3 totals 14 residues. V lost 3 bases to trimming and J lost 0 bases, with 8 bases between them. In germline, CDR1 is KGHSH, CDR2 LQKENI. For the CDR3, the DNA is TGTGCCAGCTCACCTTTGCGTAACCAAGAGACCCAGTACTTC. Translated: CASSPLRNQETQYF.

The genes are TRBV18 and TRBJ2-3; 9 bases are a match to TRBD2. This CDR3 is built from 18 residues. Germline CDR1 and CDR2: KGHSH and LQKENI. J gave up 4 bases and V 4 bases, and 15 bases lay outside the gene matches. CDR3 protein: CASSRPRGSGSVADTQYF. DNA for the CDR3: TGTGCCAGCTCACGGCCTAGGGGTAGCGGGAGCGTAGCAGATACGCAGTATTTT.

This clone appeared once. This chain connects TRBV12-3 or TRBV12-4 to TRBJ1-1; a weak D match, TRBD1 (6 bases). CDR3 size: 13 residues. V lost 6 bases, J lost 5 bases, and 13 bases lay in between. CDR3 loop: CASSEQGGTEAFF. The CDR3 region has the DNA TGTGCCAGCAGCGAACAGGGTGGAACTGAAGCTTTCTTT.

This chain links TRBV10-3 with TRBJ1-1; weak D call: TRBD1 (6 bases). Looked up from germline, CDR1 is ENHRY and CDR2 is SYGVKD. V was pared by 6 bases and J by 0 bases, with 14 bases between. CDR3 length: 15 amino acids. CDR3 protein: CAIRARQDLNTEAFF. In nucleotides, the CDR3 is TGTGCCATCAGAGCCCGACAGGACTTGAACACTGAAGCTTTCTTT.

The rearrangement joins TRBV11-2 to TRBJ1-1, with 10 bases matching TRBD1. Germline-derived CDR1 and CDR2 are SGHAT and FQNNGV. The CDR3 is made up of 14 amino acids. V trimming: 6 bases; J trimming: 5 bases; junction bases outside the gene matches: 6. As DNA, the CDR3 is TGTGCCAGCAGTATGACAGGGGGCAGGACTGAAGCTTTCTTT. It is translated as CASSMTGGRTEAFF.

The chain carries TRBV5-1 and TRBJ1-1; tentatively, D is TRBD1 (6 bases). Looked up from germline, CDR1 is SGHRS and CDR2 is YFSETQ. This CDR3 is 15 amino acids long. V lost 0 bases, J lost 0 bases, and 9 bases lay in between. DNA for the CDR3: TGCGCCAGCAGCTTGGGCGGACAGCTGAACACTGAAGCTTTCTTT. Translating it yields CASSLGGQLNTEAFF.

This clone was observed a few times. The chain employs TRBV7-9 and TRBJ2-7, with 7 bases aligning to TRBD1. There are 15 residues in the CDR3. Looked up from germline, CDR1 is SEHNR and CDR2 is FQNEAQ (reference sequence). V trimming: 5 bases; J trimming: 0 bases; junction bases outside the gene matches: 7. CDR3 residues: CASSPRTGFSYEQYV. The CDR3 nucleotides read TGTGCCAGCAGCCCTCGGACAGGTTTCTCCTACGAGCAGTACGTC.

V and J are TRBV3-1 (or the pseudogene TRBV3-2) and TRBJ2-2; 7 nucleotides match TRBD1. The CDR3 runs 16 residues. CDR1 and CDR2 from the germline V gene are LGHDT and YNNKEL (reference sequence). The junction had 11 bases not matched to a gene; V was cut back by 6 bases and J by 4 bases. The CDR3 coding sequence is TGTGCCAGCAGACCTCGACAGGGAAAAATCACCGGGGAGCTGTTTTTT. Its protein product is CASRPRQGKITGELFF.

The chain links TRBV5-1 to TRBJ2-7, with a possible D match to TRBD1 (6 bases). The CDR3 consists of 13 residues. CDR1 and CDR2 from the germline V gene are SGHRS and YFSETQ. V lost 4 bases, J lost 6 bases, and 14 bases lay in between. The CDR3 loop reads CASSRMPGVEQYF. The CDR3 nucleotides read TGCGCCAGCAGCCGGATGCCAGGGGTCGAGCAGTACTTC.

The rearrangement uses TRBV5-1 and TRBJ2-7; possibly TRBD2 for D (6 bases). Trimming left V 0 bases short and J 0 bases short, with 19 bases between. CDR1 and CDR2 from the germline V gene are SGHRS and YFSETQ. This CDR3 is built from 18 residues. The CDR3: CASSLERVGRRDSYEQYV. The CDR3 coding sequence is TGCGCCAGCAGCTTGGAAAGGGTGGGCCGGCGGGACTCCTACGAGCAGTACGTC.

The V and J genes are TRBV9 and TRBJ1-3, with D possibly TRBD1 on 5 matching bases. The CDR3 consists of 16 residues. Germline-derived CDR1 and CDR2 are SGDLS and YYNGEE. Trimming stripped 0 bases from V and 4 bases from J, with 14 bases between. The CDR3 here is CASSVAPAQDGNTIYF. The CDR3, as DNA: TGTGCCAGCAGCGTAGCCCCCGCACAGGACGGAAACACCATATATTTT.

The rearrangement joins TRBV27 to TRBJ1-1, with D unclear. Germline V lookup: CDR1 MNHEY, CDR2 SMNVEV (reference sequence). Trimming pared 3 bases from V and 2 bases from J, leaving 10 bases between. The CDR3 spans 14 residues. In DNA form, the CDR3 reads TGTGCCAGCAGTTTTGCCCCAGGAAACACTGAAGCTTTCTTT. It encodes CASSFAPGNTEAFF.

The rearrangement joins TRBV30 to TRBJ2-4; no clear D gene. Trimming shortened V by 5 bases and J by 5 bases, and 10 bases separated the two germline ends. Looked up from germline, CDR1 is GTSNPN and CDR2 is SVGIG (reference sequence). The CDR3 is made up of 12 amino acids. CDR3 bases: TGTGCCTGGGCCAGCGACGAAAACATTCAGTACTTC. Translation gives CAWASDENIQYF. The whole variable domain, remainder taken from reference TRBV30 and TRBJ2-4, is SQTIHQWPATLVQPVGSPLSLECTVEGTSNPNLYWYRQAAGRGLQLLFYSVGIGQISSEVPQNLSASRPQDRQFILSSKKLLLSDSGFYLCAWASDENIQYFGAGTRLSVL.